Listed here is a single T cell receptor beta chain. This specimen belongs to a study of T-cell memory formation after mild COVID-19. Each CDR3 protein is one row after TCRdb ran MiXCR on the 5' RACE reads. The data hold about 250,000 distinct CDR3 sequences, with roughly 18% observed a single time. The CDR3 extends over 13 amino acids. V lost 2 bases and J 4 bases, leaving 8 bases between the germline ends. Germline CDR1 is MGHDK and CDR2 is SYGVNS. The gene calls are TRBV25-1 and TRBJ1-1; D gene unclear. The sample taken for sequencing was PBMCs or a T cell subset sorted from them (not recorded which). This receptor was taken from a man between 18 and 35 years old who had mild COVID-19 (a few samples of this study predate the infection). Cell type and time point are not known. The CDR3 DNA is TGTGCCAGCAGTGAAGCGGTCCGCACTGAAGCTTTCTTT. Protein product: CASSEAVRTEAFF.